The sequence of this T cell receptor beta chain was determined in a study of T cells in Graves' hyperthyroidism and ophthalmopathy. The study, taken as a whole, reports: Peripheral blood also featured most of the thyroid clonotypes expanded above 0.001.

Authors of the study amplified TCR beta CDR3 regions from RNA transcripts. The TCR CDR3 was amplified in a first-round RT-PCR using the HTBI primer set. TCRdb reprocessed the multiplex PCR reads via MiXCR and lists one record per CDR3 protein. The profile shows roughly 570,000 distinct CDR3 sequences, around a sixth of them singletons. A word on this clonotype: Its target is unknown.

V lost 4 bases, J lost 4 bases, and 7 bases stayed unmatched. This CDR3 has 15 residues. From germline, CDR1 is MNHEY and CDR2 SVGAGI. The chain links TRBV6-5 to TRBJ2-4; 7 bases align to TRBD1. The source material was blood. The TCR sequence derives from a woman aged 30 to 39 with Graves' hyperthyroidism. The CDR3 region has the DNA TGTGCCAGCAGTTTAAACAGGGGCGGAAAAAACATTCAGTACTTC. Its protein product is CASSLNRGGKNIQYF.